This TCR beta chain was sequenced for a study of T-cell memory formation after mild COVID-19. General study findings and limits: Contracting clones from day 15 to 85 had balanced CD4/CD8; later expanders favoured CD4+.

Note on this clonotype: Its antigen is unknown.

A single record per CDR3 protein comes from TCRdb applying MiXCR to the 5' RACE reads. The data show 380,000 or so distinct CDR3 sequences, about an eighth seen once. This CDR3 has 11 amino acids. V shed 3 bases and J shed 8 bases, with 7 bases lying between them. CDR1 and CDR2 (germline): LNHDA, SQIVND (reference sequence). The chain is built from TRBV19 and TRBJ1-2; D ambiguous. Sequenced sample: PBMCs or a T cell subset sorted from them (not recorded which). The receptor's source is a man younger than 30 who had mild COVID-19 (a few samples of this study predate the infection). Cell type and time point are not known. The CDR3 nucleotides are TGTGCCAGTAGTATTGGGAGGGGCTACACCTTC. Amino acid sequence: CASSIGRGYTF.